The 22 T cell receptor beta chains below come from one sample, sequenced in a study of CD8 T cells in ankylosing spondylitis. Findings and limits, study-wide: Ankylosing spondylitis blood appeared to be characterized by a TCR beta motif of under ten highly homologous variants.

TCRdb re-called the 5' RACE reads through MiXCR, storing one row per CDR3 protein. The data show hundreds of thousands of distinct CDR3 sequences, 12% seen once. For these receptors, no antigen is known. Sequenced: blood, either unsorted or a sorted T cell fraction (not recorded which). The receptors stem from a male donor with ankylosing spondylitis.

The gene calls are TRBV11-2 and TRBJ2-7; D call uncertain. V lost 3 bases and J lost 0, with 9 bases in between. Germline CDR1 SGHAT, CDR2 FQNNGV. The CDR3 loop spans 14 amino acids. The CDR3 is CASSFAQSSYEQYF. CDR3 bases: TGTGCCAGCAGCTTTGCTCAGAGCTCCTACGAGCAGTACTTC.

This clonotype showed up just a few times. The chain combines TRBV6-1 with TRBJ1-2; no clear D gene. Germline loops: CDR1 MNHNS, CDR2 SASEGT. The V gene lost 5 bases and the J gene lost 6 bases, with 16 bases spanning the gap. The CDR3 consists of 14 residues. The CDR3 here is CASSPYNLKDGYTF. CDR3 DNA sequence: TGTGCCAGCAGTCCCTACAACCTCAAGGATGGCTACACCTTC.

The chain has TRBV6-5 and TRBJ2-5; the D gene is possibly TRBD2 (6 bases). V shed 2 bases and J shed 3 bases, with 13 bases lying between them. CDR3 length equals 15 residues. Germline V gives CDR1 MNHEY, CDR2 SVGAGI. CDR3 DNA sequence: TGTGCCAGCAGTTACGTTGGGTTAGCGGAAGAGACCCAGTACTTC. Translating it yields CASSYVGLAEETQYF.

A few counts support this clonotype. The genes are TRBV3-1 and TRBJ1-6; no firm D call. Trimming took off 0 bases at V and 2 bases at J, with 5 bases between the two ends. The CDR3 runs to 15 residues. CDR1 is LGHDT and CDR2 is YNNKEL in the germline V gene (reference sequence). This chain's CDR3 is CASSQDDTYNSPLHF. The CDR3 DNA reads as TGTGCCAGCAGCCAAGATGACACCTATAATTCACCCCTCCACTTT. The whole variable domain, filled in from reference TRBV3-1 and TRBJ1-6, reads DTAVSQTPKYLVTQMGNDKSIKCEQNLGHDTMYWYKQDSKKFLKIMFSYNNKELIINETVPNRFSPKSPDKAHLNLHINSLELGDSAVYFCASSQDDTYNSPLHFGNGTRLTVT.

The gene calls are TRBV2 and TRBJ1-1; no clear D gene. CDR3 length: 14 amino acids. CDR1 SNHLY and CDR2 FYNNEI come from the germline V gene. With 6 bases removed from V and 1 base from J, the gap between germline ends came to 12 bases. Here the CDR3 DNA reads TGTGCCAGCAGCGCACAGACGACGAACACTGAAGCTTTCTTT. Its protein is CASSAQTTNTEAFF.

This clonotype came up a few times. The DNA for the CDR3 is TGTGCCAGCAAGGTGAGCGACGAGCAGTACTTC. Translation gives CASKVSDEQYF. This chain joins TRBV25-1 and TRBJ2-7; D gene uncertain. The CDR3 spans 11 residues. Germline V gene lookup returns CDR1 MGHDK and CDR2 SYGVNS. V was trimmed by 7 bases and J by 5 bases, leaving 9 bases between them.

This clonotype was detected ten times or more. The J gene is TRBJ2-1, the V gene TRBV20-1, with TRBD2 matching over 9 bases. CDR1 is DFQATT and CDR2 is SNEGSKA in the germline V gene (reference sequence). J gave up 3 bases and V 6 bases, and 3 bases lay outside the gene matches. CDR3 length: 13 amino acids. The CDR3 coding sequence is TGCAGTGCGAGGACTAGCGACTACAATGAGCAGTTCTTC. Protein sequence: CSARTSDYNEQFF.

The V call is TRBV5-1, the J call TRBJ2-6; D not resolved. Germline V lookup: CDR1 SGHRS, CDR2 YFSETQ. The V gene lost 4 bases and the J gene lost 2 bases, with 7 bases spanning the gap. This CDR3 has 14 amino acids. In nucleotides, the CDR3 is TGCGCCAGCAGCCCCACGGCTGGGGCCAACGTCCTGACTTTC. The encoded protein is CASSPTAGANVLTF.

The table lists this clonotype with a few counts. V and J are TRBV19 and TRBJ2-3; D uncertain. This CDR3 region has 14 residues. V was clipped by 4 bases and J by 3 bases, with 11 bases between them. Germline values: CDR1 LNHDA, CDR2 SQIVND (reference sequence). The CDR3 bases are TGTGCCAGTAGTAGACCGGAGATAACAGATACGCAGTATTTT. This gives the protein CASSRPEITDTQYF. The whole variable domain, remainder taken from reference TRBV19 and TRBJ2-3, is DGGITQSPKYLFRKEGQNVTLSCEQNLNHDAMYWYRQDPGQGLRLIYYSQIVNDFQKGDIAEGYSVSREKKESFPLTVTSAQKNPTAFYLCASSRPEITDTQYFGPGTRLTVL.

This clonotype was counted between two and nine times. This chain uses TRBV6-5 with TRBJ2-1, with D tentatively TRBD1 or TRBD2 (5 bases each). The CDR3 has 18 residues. Germline V gives CDR1 MNHEY, CDR2 SVGAGI. The germline V and J ends were trimmed by 0 bases and 3 bases, with 18 bases remaining between them. In DNA form, the CDR3 reads TGTGCCAGCAGTTACTCCTTCTTGGGACCTATTCACTACAATGAGCAGTTCTTC. This sequence encodes CASSYSFLGPIHYNEQFF.

This clonotype was detected only a few times. The chain uses TRBV20-1 and TRBJ1-6; D uncertain. The CDR3 length is 16 residues. The germline V gene has CDR1 DFQATT and CDR2 SNEGSKA (reference sequence). V was clipped by 2 bases and J by 0 bases, with 11 bases between them. This CDR3 reads CSARSRVSSYNSPLHF. The CDR3 coding sequence is TGCAGTGCTAGAAGCAGAGTGAGCTCCTATAATTCACCCCTCCACTTT.

A few counts support this clonotype. The chain combines TRBV15 with TRBJ2-5, with 9 bases aligning to TRBD1. This CDR3 is built from 15 residues. CDR1 LNHNV and CDR2 YYDKDF come from the germline V gene (reference sequence). V shed 4 bases and J 6 bases; nucleotides not matched to a gene: 9. This CDR3 reads CATSTSWTGAKTQYF. For the CDR3, the DNA is TGTGCCACCAGCACCTCCTGGACAGGGGCGAAGACCCAGTACTTC.

This clonotype was counted a few times. The chain carries TRBV9 and TRBJ2-7, with D perhaps matching TRBD1 or TRBD2 (5 bases each). V was trimmed by 0 bases and J by 0 bases, leaving 16 bases between them. The CDR3 consists of 17 residues. The V gene's germline CDR1 is SGDLS and CDR2 YYNGEE. The CDR3 reads CASSVDPGAGNSYEQYF. CDR3 coding DNA: TGTGCCAGCAGCGTAGATCCCGGGGCTGGAAACTCCTACGAGCAGTACTTC.

This clonotype has at least ten counts. The chain combines TRBV6-1 with TRBJ2-5; 7 bases are a match to TRBD1. This CDR3 is built from 13 residues. Germline trimming cut 5 bases from V and 5 bases from J; bases unmatched to any gene: 5. Germline lookup yields CDR1 MNHNS and CDR2 SASEGT. The CDR3 is CASSPDRLETQYF. Here the CDR3 DNA reads TGTGCCAGCAGTCCGGACAGGCTGGAGACCCAGTACTTC.

This clonotype was found a few times. The V call is TRBV7-8, the J call TRBJ1-5; D call uncertain. This CDR3 spans 16 amino acids. The germline V and J ends were trimmed by 5 bases and 4 bases, with 18 bases remaining between them. Germline CDR1 SGHVS, CDR2 FQNEAQ. CDR3 nucleotide sequence: TGTGCCAGCAGCCCGGTGGGAGGGTGGGAAAATCAGCCCCAGCATTTT. It translates to CASSPVGGWENQPQHF. Drawing the rest from reference TRBV7-8 and TRBJ1-5, the complete variable domain is GAGVSQSPRYKVAKRGQDVALRCDPISGHVSLFWYQQALGQGPEFLTYFQNEAQLDKSGLPSDRFFAERPEGSVSTLKIQRTQQEDSAVYLCASSPVGGWENQPQHFGDGTRLSIL.

This clonotype was counted a few times. The chain links TRBV7-2 to TRBJ2-5; D unclear. The CDR3 covers 14 residues. The V gene lost 5 bases and the J gene lost 0 bases, with 10 bases spanning the gap. Germline lookup yields CDR1 SGHTA and CDR2 FQGNSA. This chain's CDR3 is CASSVQPYQETQYF. In nucleotides, the CDR3 is TGTGCCAGCAGCGTTCAGCCGTACCAAGAGACCCAGTACTTC.

This clonotype was picked up many times. The chain links TRBV7-8 to TRBJ2-3, with D perhaps matching TRBD1 or TRBD2 (5 bases each). CDR3 length equals 14 residues. CDR1 and CDR2 (germline): SGHVS, FQNEAQ. The V end lost 4 bases, the J end lost 4 bases, and 12 bases lay between the germline ends. DNA for the CDR3: TGTGCCAGCAGCTCGAACGGGGCGGCAGATACGCAGTATTTT. This sequence encodes CASSSNGAADTQYF.

This clonotype was seen many times. The rearrangement uses TRBV29-1 and TRBJ2-7; possibly TRBD1 for D (5 bases). CDR1 and CDR2 (germline): SQVTM, ANQGSEA. The CDR3 runs to 13 residues. Between the trimmed V and J ends, which lost 4 bases and 2 bases, there was a span of 12 bases. The CDR3 region has the DNA TGCAGCGTTGGAAGGCAGGACACCTACGAGCAGTACTTC. It yields the protein CSVGRQDTYEQYF.

This clonotype came up many times. The rearrangement joins TRBV29-1 to TRBJ1-1; D gene ambiguous. The germline V gene encodes CDR1 SQVTM and CDR2 ANQGSEA. With 5 bases removed from V and 1 base from J, the gap between germline ends came to 5 bases. The CDR3 length is 11 residues. CDR3 DNA: TGCAGCGTTAATAAGAACACTGAAGCTTTCTTT. As protein: CSVNKNTEAFF.

This clonotype was found a few times. The rearrangement uses TRBV6-1 and TRBJ2-7; weak D call: TRBD2 (5 bases). Per the germline V gene, CDR1 is MNHNS and CDR2 is SASEGT. The CDR3 is made up of 15 amino acids. Trimming cost V 5 bases and J 0 bases, with 14 bases left between them. The DNA of the CDR3 is TGTGCCAGCAGTACCGTGGACTTCTACTCCTACGAGCAGTACTTC. Translated: CASSTVDFYSYEQYF.

The CDR3 spells CASSQVRPTGELFF. As DNA, the CDR3 is TGCGCCAGCAGCCAAGTCCGACCGACCGGGGAGCTGTTTTTT. This chain joins TRBV4-3 and TRBJ2-2, with D unresolved. The CDR3 extends over 14 amino acids. Germline V gene data show CDR1 as LGHNA and CDR2 as YSLEER. V was clipped by 1 base and J by 5 bases, with 8 bases between them.

In this sample, this clonotype turned up many times. The CDR3 protein is CASSQAGTGHHEQYF. CDR3 DNA: TGTGCCAGCAGCCAGGCCGGGACAGGGCACCACGAGCAGTACTTC. This chain links TRBV4-2 with TRBJ2-7, with 9 bases lining up with TRBD1. J was trimmed by 5 bases and V by 3 bases; bases with no gene match: 8. The CDR3 runs to 15 residues. CDR1 is LGHNA and CDR2 is YNFKEQ in the germline V gene.